Listed below are T cell receptor beta chains from one sample, sequenced in a study of blood T cell repertoires in COVID-19. The repertoire was sequenced with immunoSEQ multiplex PCR; TCRdb's copy has only in-frame clones and lacks some. Altogether around 270,000 clones are present, about 85% being singletons, with the ten largest covering 4% to 5%. The sequenced material came from peripheral blood. The receptor source for this set is a man in his sixties with acute or convalescent COVID-19. Each CDR3 is given with its conserved first and last residue. A D gene is named only where the DNA matches it firmly. Not every row has a clone size; where given, it reads once, few, many or a size class.

clone_size: .; d_call: .; v_call: TRBV7-6; j_call: TRBJ2-5; cdr3_aa: CASSPRPNLGGTQYF; cdr3_nt: TGTGCCAGCAGCCCCAGACCCAACCTGGGGGGGACCCAGTACTTC
clone_size: .; d_call: TRBD2; v_call: TRBV28; j_call: TRBJ2-7; cdr3_aa: CASSSAGLAGPYEQYF; cdr3_nt: TGTGCCAGCAGTTCCGCCGGACTAGCGGGACCCTACGAGCAGTACTTC
clone_size: .; d_call: .; v_call: TRBV19; j_call: TRBJ1-1; cdr3_aa: CASSIQVWNTEAFF; cdr3_nt: TGTGCCAGTAGTATTCAGGTCTGGAACACTGAAGCTTTCTTT
clone_size: .; d_call: TRBD1; v_call: TRBV15; j_call: TRBJ2-1; cdr3_aa: CATSIYRGPYNEQFF; cdr3_nt: TGTGCCACCAGCATCTACAGGGGACCCTACAATGAGCAGTTCTTC
clone_size: .; d_call: TRBD2; v_call: TRBV3-1/TRBV3-2; j_call: TRBJ2-3; cdr3_aa: CASSLLAGAATDTQYF; cdr3_nt: TGTGCCAGCAGCCTTCTAGCGGGGGCCGCCACAGATACGCAGTATTTT
clone_size: .; d_call: TRBD2; v_call: TRBV27; j_call: TRBJ2-1; cdr3_aa: CASRETSGRYNEQFF; cdr3_nt: TGTGCCAGCAGGGAGACTAGCGGGAGGTACAATGAGCAGTTCTTC
clone_size: .; d_call: .; v_call: TRBV5-1; j_call: TRBJ2-3; cdr3_aa: CASSLAQTGGQGDTQYF; cdr3_nt: TGCGCCAGCAGCTTGGCCCAAACGGGGGGCCAGGGGGATACGCAGTATTTT
clone_size: .; d_call: .; v_call: TRBV7-2; j_call: TRBJ1-6; cdr3_aa: CASSSYFGGNSPLHF; cdr3_nt: TGTGCCAGCAGCTCCTATTTCGGGGGTAATTCACCCCTCCACTTT
clone_size: .; d_call: TRBD1; v_call: TRBV19; j_call: TRBJ2-1; cdr3_aa: CASSYQGAGNEQFF; cdr3_nt: TGTGCCAGTAGTTATCAGGGGGCAGGTAATGAGCAGTTCTTC
clone_size: .; d_call: TRBD2; v_call: TRBV7-2; j_call: TRBJ2-5; cdr3_aa: CASSLAAGGGQETQYF; cdr3_nt: TGTGCCAGCAGCTTAGCGGCGGGAGGAGGTCAAGAGACCCAGTACTTC
clone_size: .; d_call: .; v_call: TRBV5-1; j_call: TRBJ1-2; cdr3_aa: CASSLPGNYGYTF; cdr3_nt: TGCGCCAGCAGCTTACCGGGGAACTATGGCTACACCTTC
clone_size: .; d_call: .; v_call: TRBV6-1; j_call: TRBJ2-7; cdr3_aa: CASSEARLGGREQYF; cdr3_nt: TGTGCCAGCAGTGAAGCGAGACTAGGTGGTCGGGAGCAGTACTTC
clone_size: .; d_call: .; v_call: TRBV9; j_call: TRBJ1-6; cdr3_aa: CASSVEPSGVYSPLHF; cdr3_nt: TGTGCCAGCAGCGTAGAGCCGTCGGGGGTATACTCACCCCTCCACTTT
clone_size: .; d_call: .; v_call: TRBV18; j_call: TRBJ1-1; cdr3_aa: CASSGEGTEAFF; cdr3_nt: TGTGCCAGCTCTGGGGAGGGCACTGAAGCTTTCTTT
clone_size: .; d_call: .; v_call: TRBV18; j_call: TRBJ1-1; cdr3_aa: CASSLTRTALGAFF; cdr3_nt: TGTGCCAGCTCACTTACCCGGACAGCCCTAGGAGCTTTCTTT
clone_size: .; d_call: .; v_call: TRBV18; j_call: TRBJ1-1; cdr3_aa: CASSQGKNTEAFF; cdr3_nt: TGTGCCAGCTCACAGGGGAAGAACACTGAAGCTTTCTTT
clone_size: .; d_call: TRBD1; v_call: TRBV5-6; j_call: TRBJ1-1; cdr3_aa: CASSWDRGRTGTEAFF; cdr3_nt: TGTGCCAGCAGCTGGGACAGGGGGCGGACGGGCACTGAAGCTTTCTTT
clone_size: .; d_call: .; v_call: TRBV19; j_call: TRBJ2-3; cdr3_aa: CASSIWQTSTDTQYF; cdr3_nt: TGTGCCAGTAGTATTTGGCAAACCAGCACAGATACGCAGTATTTT
clone_size: .; d_call: TRBD1; v_call: TRBV19; j_call: TRBJ2-7; cdr3_aa: CASSKGQGFHEQYF; cdr3_nt: TGTGCCAGTAGTAAGGGACAGGGGTTCCACGAGCAGTACTTC
clone_size: .; d_call: TRBD2; v_call: TRBV29-1; j_call: TRBJ2-3; cdr3_aa: CSVEPTSGRTQHTDTQYF; cdr3_nt: TGCAGCGTTGAACCGACTAGCGGGAGGACACAACACACAGATACGCAGTATTTT
clone_size: .; d_call: .; v_call: TRBV7-9; j_call: TRBJ2-3; cdr3_aa: CASSPRRDNPSRATDTQYF; cdr3_nt: TGTGCCAGCAGCCCGCGCCGGGACAACCCGAGCAGGGCCACAGATACGCAGTATTTT
clone_size: .; d_call: .; v_call: TRBV28; j_call: TRBJ1-2; cdr3_aa: CASSRPLTENGYTF; cdr3_nt: TGTGCCAGCAGTCGACCCCTGACAGAAAATGGCTACACCTTC
clone_size: .; d_call: .; v_call: TRBV6-2/TRBV6-3; j_call: TRBJ1-5; cdr3_aa: CASSPRVLSNQPQHF; cdr3_nt: TGTGCCAGCAGCCCCAGGGTCCTTAGCAATCAGCCCCAGCATTTT
clone_size: few; d_call: .; v_call: TRBV19; j_call: TRBJ2-3; cdr3_aa: CASSIPGLHTDTQYF; cdr3_nt: TGTGCCAGTAGTATCCCGGGACTCCACACAGATACGCAGTATTTT
clone_size: .; d_call: TRBD1; v_call: TRBV6-2/TRBV6-3; j_call: TRBJ1-2; cdr3_aa: CASSSDFNTGGYGYTF; cdr3_nt: TGTGCCAGCAGTTCCGACTTCAATACAGGGGGCTATGGCTACACCTTC